This TCR beta chain was identified during a study of blood T cell repertoires in COVID-19. About the study: T cells, B-cell-depleted T cells, or PBMCs provided the cDNA or gDNA that served as material.

As for this clone: One end of the junction fails to match germline, which may point to a read error.

Clones were sequenced by immunoSEQ multiplex PCR, and TCRdb holds only the in-frame ones, with some missing. The top ten clones hold 4.6% of a sample with some 290,000 clones, 75% to 90% of them seen once. Sequenced sample: peripheral blood. This receptor was identified in a man in his sixties who had recovered from COVID-19.

CDR3 sequence: CASSYASGGEFQF. The CDR3 DNA is TGTGCCAGCAGTTACGCATCCGGGGGGGAGTTCCAGTTT. V and J are TRBV6-6 and TRBJ1-3, with D perhaps TRBD1 (5 bases). This CDR3 has 13 amino acids. Germline CDR1 MNHNY, CDR2 SVGAGI (reference sequence).